This T cell receptor (beta chain) is drawn from a study of Ad26.COV2.S vaccination and SARS-CoV-2 variants. For the study at large: Ad26.COV2.S was injected intramuscularly once or twice, 56 days apart.

Treatment in this sample: about 20 received Ad26.COV2.S at low or high dose, single or two shots; 5 received placebo; per-sample allocation not given. All samples were drawn on day 63, counting from the first vaccine or placebo injection. A Boston adult aged 18-55 years was the donor. An Ad26 vector carrying the Wuhan-strain SARS-CoV-2 spike served as the vaccine. General observations from the study: Reports say spike-specific CD8+ and CD4+ T cell responses covered substantial breadth after vaccination.

Per germline, CDR1 GTSNPN and CDR2 SVGIG (reference sequence). There are 13 residues in the CDR3. Trimming shortened V by 3 bases and J by 11 bases, and 14 bases separated the two germline ends. As for this clone: The antigen is undetermined.

Sequenced by immunoSEQ multiplex PCR; TCRdb stores in-frame clones only, minus some. The data show roughly 680,000 clones, around 92% seen once. Sequenced material: peripheral blood, taken in a trial of Ad26.COV2.S vaccine versus placebo. The rearrangement links TRBV30 to TRBJ1-6; D gene uncertain. The clonotype comes from a person between 18 and 60 years old who received the Ad26.COV2.S COVID-19 vaccine or a placebo. The CDR3 reads CAWRGRAIAPLHF. CDR3 bases: TGTGCCTGGAGGGGTCGGGCTATCGCACCCCTCCACTTT.